Presented here are 2 T cell receptor beta chains from one specimen sequenced in a study of OX40 agonist ivuxolimab in advanced cancers. Libraries were prepared by immunoSEQ multiplex PCR; TCRdb keeps only in-frame clonotypes and omits some of them. This table has 100,000 or so clones, around 95% appearing once. The sequences come from CD4+ or CD8+ T cells sorted from blood, collected in a trial of the OX40 agonist ivuxolimab. All receptors come from an adult with an advanced solid tumor such as melanoma, head and neck, liver or kidney cancer.

The V gene is TRBV5-6, the J gene TRBJ2-1, with D uncertain. Germline V gene sequence: CDR1 SGHDT, CDR2 YYEEEE. Trimming removed 3 bases from V and 6 bases from J, with 7 bases in between. This CDR3 has 12 residues. CDR3 residues: CASSWLSNEQFF. CDR3 bases: TGTGCCAGCAGCTGGCTAAGCAATGAGCAGTTCTTC. Full variable domain (outside the CDR3, taken from reference TRBV5-6 and TRBJ2-1): DAGVTQSPTHLIKTRGQQVTLRCSPKSGHDTVSWYQQALGQGPQFIFQYYEEEERQRGNFPDRFSGHQFPNYSSELNVNALLLGDSALYLCASSWLSNEQFFGPGTRLTVL.

The table lists this clone with a count of one. V is TRBV19 and J is TRBJ2-1; no firm D call. The CDR3 contains 11 residues. Germline V gives CDR1 LNHDA, CDR2 SQIVND (reference sequence). V was trimmed by 1 base and J by 6 bases, leaving 1 base between them. The CDR3 DNA follows: TGTGCCAGTAGTATAGTCAATGAGCAGTTCTTC. Amino acids: CASSIVNEQFF.